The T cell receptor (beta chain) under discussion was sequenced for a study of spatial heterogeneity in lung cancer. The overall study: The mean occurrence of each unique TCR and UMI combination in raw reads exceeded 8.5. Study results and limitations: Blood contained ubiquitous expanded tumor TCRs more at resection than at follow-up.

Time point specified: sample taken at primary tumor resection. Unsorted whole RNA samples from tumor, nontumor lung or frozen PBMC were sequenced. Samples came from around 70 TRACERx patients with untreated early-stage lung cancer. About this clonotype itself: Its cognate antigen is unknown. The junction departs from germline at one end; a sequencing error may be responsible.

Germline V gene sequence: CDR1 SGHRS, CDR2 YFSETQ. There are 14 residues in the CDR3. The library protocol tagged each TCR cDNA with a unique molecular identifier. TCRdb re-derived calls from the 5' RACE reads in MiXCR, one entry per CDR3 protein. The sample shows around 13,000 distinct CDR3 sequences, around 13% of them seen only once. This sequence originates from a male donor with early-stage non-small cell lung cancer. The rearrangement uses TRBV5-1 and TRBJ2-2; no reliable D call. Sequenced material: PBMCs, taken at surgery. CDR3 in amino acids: CVSSSSLGTGELFF. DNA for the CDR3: TGCGTCAGCAGCTCCTCCTTGGGGACCGGGGAGCTGTTTTTT.